This T cell receptor (beta chain) was sequenced for a study of blood T cell repertoires in COVID-19 (dated by TCRdb to about 2020). Concerning the study at large: Collaborator samples came from the United States, Italy and Spain and covered acute and convalescent phases of COVID-19. The material from the prospective study consisted of cDNA or gDNA derived from T cells, B-cell-depleted T cells, or PBMCs. Subjects who had been exposed to COVID-19, were actively infected with it, or had recovered from it provided the deeply sampled blood TCRbeta repertoires that made up the dataset. The repertoires were released in a freely available public database intended as a resource for research on the immune response to SARS-CoV-2. Samples were obtained from the ongoing ImmuneRACE study (first 160 participants) and from approximately 1,200 subjects provided by 6 global collaborators. Sample metadata almost always included a de-identified subject ID, COVID-19 status, age in years and sex. Where HLA class I and class II types were available, the types were taken from metadata supplied by the sample provider, not from assay-based typing. What the work shows at the level of the full study, not this receptor alone: Clinical and demographic metadata were provided uncurated, with the amount varying by source and participant.

Concerning this clone: No cognate antigen has been identified for it. Base qualities are not recorded, but no much larger clone differs from it by a single base.

In the prospective study, participants were roughly 18 to 100 years old, resided in fewer than 25 geographic areas of the United States, and were enrolled through a virtual design. In the prospective study, participants were assigned to cohorts based on the clinical history participants reported in a screening survey and a study questionnaire. Each participant in the prospective study had whole blood, serum and a nasopharyngeal or oropharyngeal swab collected by mobile phlebotomists. Over an approximately 2-month period, participants in the prospective study had the option of providing additional blood draws and questionnaires. Prospective study blood samples were shipped either frozen or at room temperature before DNA extraction. The immunoSEQ Assay, a bias-controlled multiplex PCR, was used to amplify TCRbeta CDR3 regions from genomic DNA. Processing in the source paper ran as follows. Within the assay, amplification of reference gene primers was used to estimate how many nucleated cells each sample contained. Sequence reads were collapsed and filtered to measure the absolute abundance of every unique TCRbeta CDR3 rearrangement. For each sample, productive Simpson clonality was calculated as the square root of Simpson's diversity index over productive rearrangements. TCRdb re-hosts the immuneACCESS table, in-frame sequences only. Its copies lack some clones; in the studies checked, an unresolved V gene accounts for under half of them, and the cause for the rest is not known. That table gives V, J and clone size, and the DNA gave D and trimming. The sample profile shows 250,000 or so clones; around 90% of them were found once. The ten largest make up just over 2.5% of the sample.

Sequenced input: PBMCs or T cells enriched from blood (not recorded which). The origin of this receptor is a woman in her 30s with acute COVID-19.

The sequenced DNA is TGTGCCAGCAGCTTACCAGGGGTGGGAAACACCATATATTTT. This is translated as CASSLPGVGNTIYF. This receptor chain uses TRBV7-2 and TRBJ1-3; perhaps TRBD1 is the D gene, with 6 bases matching. V sheds 2 bases and J sheds 4 bases, leaving 9 bases between their ends. The germline V gene encodes CDR1 SGHTA and CDR2 FQGNSA. The cysteine opens and the phenylalanine closes a CDR3 of 14 amino acids. Only CDR3 DNA is held: 42 bases, read in frame from base 1.